The 19 T cell receptor beta chains presented below share a single source sample, sequenced in a study of blood T cell repertoires in COVID-19. Method: immunoSEQ multiplex PCR; TCRdb's copy keeps in-frame clones and lacks some. Counted here are roughly 91,000 clones, roughly 84% occurring once; the ten biggest clones make up less than 2%. Material: peripheral blood. These receptors originate from a man aged 70-80 years with active or convalescent COVID-19.

There are a few counts of this clone. The chain is built from TRBV28 and TRBJ1-2, with 8 bases identical to TRBD1. The CDR3 runs 17 residues. Germline V gives CDR1 MDHEN, CDR2 SYDVKM. V lost 8 bases, J lost 8 bases, and 22 bases stayed unmatched. The CDR3 nucleotides are TGTGCCAGCTATGCTGCCGGGACAGGTGCCCTTGAGGGCGGCTACACCTTC. Its translation is CASYAAGTGALEGGYTF.

The DNA for the CDR3 is TGTGCCAGCAGCCATGCAGATAATCAGCCCCAGCATTTT. Protein: CASSHADNQPQHF. The chain combines TRBV3-1 (or the pseudogene TRBV3-2) with TRBJ1-5; D not resolved. Trimming left V 3 bases short and J 4 bases short, with 7 bases between. The CDR3 runs to 13 residues. Germline V CDR1 and CDR2: LGHDT, YNNKEL (reference sequence).

The rearrangement uses TRBV10-3 and TRBJ1-1; 7 bases are a match to TRBD1. The CDR3 runs to 13 residues. J lost 7 bases, V lost 3 bases, and 5 bases had no gene match. Looked up from germline, CDR1 is ENHRY and CDR2 is SYGVKD. The CDR3 sequence is CAISESTGVEAFF. Written as DNA, the CDR3 is TGTGCCATCAGTGAAAGCACAGGGGTTGAAGCTTTCTTT.

CDR3 loop: CARRRGAGTEAFF. The CDR3 DNA is TGTGCCCGGCGGCGGGGGGCTGGCACTGAAGCTTTCTTT. J is TRBJ1-1 and V is TRBV30, with a possible D match to TRBD1 (6 bases). CDR1 GTSNPN and CDR2 SVGIG come from the germline V gene (reference sequence). This CDR3 region has 13 residues. Trimming stripped 8 bases from V and 4 bases from J, with 17 bases between.

This clone was detected only a few times. This chain links TRBV2 with TRBJ1-2, with a weak D call TRBD1 (6 bases). Germline V gives CDR1 SNHLY, CDR2 FYNNEI. Trimming shortened V by 7 bases and J by 8 bases, and 17 bases separated the two germline ends. This CDR3 spans 13 amino acids. The CDR3 spells CASINSQGSGYTF. In DNA, the CDR3 is TGTGCCAGCATCAATTCTCAGGGGTCAGGCTACACCTTC. Supplemented by reference TRBV2 and TRBJ1-2, the full variable domain reads EPEVTQTPSHQVTQMGQEVILRCVPISNHLYFYWYRQILGQKVEFLVSFYNNEISEKSEIFDDQFSVERPDGSNFTLKIRSTKLEDSAMYFCASINSQGSGYTFGSGTRLTVV.

Only one count was recorded for this clone. CDR3 nucleotide sequence: TGTGCCAGCAGCTTAGGACTAGCGGGGGATACGCAGTATTTT. It translates to CASSLGLAGDTQYF. V usage is TRBV7-2 and J usage is TRBJ2-3, with 11 bases matching TRBD2. With V trimmed by 1 base and J by 6 bases, 0 bases remained unmatched. The CDR3 is 14 residues long. In germline, CDR1 is SGHTA, CDR2 FQGNSA.

The chain joins TRBV28 to TRBJ1-2, with 8 bases that match TRBD1. This CDR3 comprises 15 residues. Trimming took 5 bases from V and 0 from J; bases not matched to a gene: 5. CDR1 is MDHEN, CDR2 SYDVKM, per germline. CDR3 in amino acids: CASSASTGANYGYTF. CDR3 nucleotide sequence: TGTGCCAGCAGTGCCTCGACAGGGGCTAACTATGGCTACACCTTC.

J is TRBJ1-1 and V is TRBV2; D may be TRBD1 (5 bases). This CDR3 is built from 14 residues. Germline V CDR1 and CDR2: SNHLY, FYNNEI. The V and J ends lost 4 bases and 0 bases respectively, with 9 bases between them. Here the CDR3 reads CASSGLTVNTEAFF. CDR3 bases: TGTGCCAGCAGTGGGCTGACAGTGAACACTGAAGCTTTCTTT.

CDR3 nucleotide sequence: TGCAGCGTGGACAGAGCTAGCACAGATACGCAGTATTTT. Its protein product is CSVDRASTDTQYF. This rearrangement joins TRBV29-1 to TRBJ2-3; a possible D gene is TRBD1 (6 bases). The CDR3 totals 13 residues. V was clipped by 6 bases and J by 0 bases, with 10 bases between them. Germline V gives CDR1 SQVTM, CDR2 ANQGSEA.

The rearrangement uses TRBV7-2 and TRBJ2-3; 10 bases line up with TRBD2. This CDR3 comprises 15 residues. J lost 9 bases, V lost 0 bases, and 6 bases had no gene match. Germline V gene data show CDR1 as SGHTA and CDR2 as FQGNSA. The chain's CDR3 is CASSLARGLANTQYF. CDR3 nucleotides: TGTGCCAGCAGCTTAGCGAGGGGACTAGCGAACACGCAGTATTTT.

The J gene is TRBJ2-1, the V gene TRBV3-1 (or the pseudogene TRBV3-2), with D possibly TRBD2 on 6 matching bases. The CDR3 has 16 residues. Looked up from germline, CDR1 is LGHDT and CDR2 is YNNKEL (reference sequence). Trimming removed 2 bases at V and 8 bases at J, with 19 bases between. Here the CDR3 reads CASSQQRDSHMDEQFF. Written as DNA, the CDR3 is TGTGCCAGCAGCCAACAAAGGGACTCCCATATGGATGAGCAGTTCTTC.

The J gene is TRBJ1-2, the V gene TRBV3-1 (or the pseudogene TRBV3-2); D gene ambiguous. Between the trimmed V and J ends, which lost 0 bases and 7 bases, there was a span of 9 bases. This CDR3 has 13 amino acids. Germline-derived CDR1 and CDR2 are LGHDT and YNNKEL (reference sequence). As DNA, the CDR3 is TGTGCCAGCAGCCAAGATCTGGCGGGTGGCTACACCTTC. It translates to CASSQDLAGGYTF.

This clone was counted a single time. The chain couples TRBV7-2 to TRBJ1-2; TRBD1 agrees at 8 bases. Trimming at V came to 4 bases and at J to 4 bases, leaving 11 bases not matched to a gene. Germline loops: CDR1 SGHTA, CDR2 FQGNSA. The CDR3 loop spans 16 amino acids. The CDR3: CASSSKTGVAAYGYTF. In DNA, the CDR3 is TGTGCCAGCAGCTCAAAGACAGGGGTAGCGGCCTATGGCTACACCTTC.

The chain couples TRBV7-2 to TRBJ2-5; 9 bases map to TRBD1. The CDR3 consists of 14 residues. In germline, CDR1 is SGHTA, CDR2 FQGNSA. Trimming cost V 5 bases and J 4 bases; bases outside gene matches: 5. The CDR3 spells CASSPRTGVETQYF. The CDR3 DNA sequence: TGTGCCAGCAGCCCCCGGACAGGGGTAGAGACCCAGTACTTC.

This clone was counted once. The V call is TRBV5-6, the J call TRBJ1-1, with 9 bases lining up with TRBD1. Germline CDR1 SGHDT, CDR2 YYEEEE. This CDR3 contains 15 residues. The V and J ends lost 4 bases and 5 bases, in that order; junction bases with no gene match: 9. CDR3 residues: CASSGAGTGMTEAFF. The CDR3 nucleotides are TGTGCCAGCAGCGGCGCCGGGACAGGGATGACTGAAGCTTTCTTT.

This clone was found a few times. The chain carries TRBV19 and TRBJ1-5, with 7 bases identical to TRBD1. The CDR3 is 15 residues long. CDR1 is LNHDA and CDR2 is SQIVND in the germline V gene (reference sequence). The J segment lost 6 bases and the V segment lost 7 bases, leaving 12 bases of the junction unmatched. The chain's CDR3 is CASTPGTAGVQPQHF. CDR3 DNA sequence: TGTGCCAGTACGCCCGGGACAGCGGGTGTTCAGCCCCAGCATTTT.

There are a few counts of this clone. This CDR3 reads CASSASGAYEQYF. CDR3 bases: TGTGCCAGCAGCGCCAGCGGAGCATACGAGCAGTACTTC. The chain carries TRBV7-2 and TRBJ2-7, with a tentative D call TRBD2 (5 bases). Trimming took off 5 bases at V and 4 bases at J, with 12 bases between the two ends. Germline CDR1 reads SGHTA; CDR2 reads FQGNSA. The CDR3 extends over 13 amino acids. Using reference TRBV7-2 and TRBJ2-7 for the parts outside the CDR3, the full variable domain is GAGVSQSPSNKVTEKGKDVELRCDPISGHTALYWYRQSLGQGLEFLIYFQGNSAPDKSGLPSDRFSAERTGGSVSTLTIQRTQQEDSAVYLCASSASGAYEQYFGPGTRLTVT.

The chain is built from TRBV6-5 and TRBJ2-2, with 7 bases identical to TRBD1. Germline V gene data show CDR1 as MNHEY and CDR2 as SVGAGI. This CDR3 is built from 14 residues. Trimming cost V 6 bases and J 1 base; bases outside gene matches: 2. DNA for the CDR3: TGTGCCAGCAGAGGGACAGTGAACACCGGGGAGCTGTTTTTT. This sequence encodes CASRGTVNTGELFF.

The chain couples TRBV3-1 (or the pseudogene TRBV3-2) to TRBJ2-3; a weak D match, TRBD2 (6 bases). V shed 3 bases and J shed 8 bases, with 24 bases lying between them. This CDR3 has 17 residues. The V gene's germline CDR1 is LGHDT and CDR2 YNNKEL (reference sequence). The CDR3 DNA sequence: TGTGCCAGCAGCCAGCCGCCGGGACCCCTAAGGGGAGGTACGCAGTATTTT. Its translation: CASSQPPGPLRGGTQYF.